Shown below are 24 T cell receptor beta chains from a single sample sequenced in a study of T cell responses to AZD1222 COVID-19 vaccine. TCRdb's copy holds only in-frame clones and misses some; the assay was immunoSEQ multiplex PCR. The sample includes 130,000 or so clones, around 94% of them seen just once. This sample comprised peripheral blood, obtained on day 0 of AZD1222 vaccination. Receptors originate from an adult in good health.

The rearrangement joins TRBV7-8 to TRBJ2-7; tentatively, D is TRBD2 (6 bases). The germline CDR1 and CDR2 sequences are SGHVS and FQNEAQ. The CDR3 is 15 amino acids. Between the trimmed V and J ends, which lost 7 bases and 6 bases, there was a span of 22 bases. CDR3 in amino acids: CASTGLLSVGGEQYF. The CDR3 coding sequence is TGTGCCAGCACAGGTCTGCTCAGCGTGGGGGGCGAGCAGTACTTC.

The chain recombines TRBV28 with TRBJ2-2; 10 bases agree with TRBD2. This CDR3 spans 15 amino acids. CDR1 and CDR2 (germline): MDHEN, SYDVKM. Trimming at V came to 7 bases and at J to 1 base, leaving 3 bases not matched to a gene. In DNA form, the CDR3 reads TGTGCCAGCACCTGGACTAGCGGGAACACCGGGGAGCTGTTTTTT. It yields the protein CASTWTSGNTGELFF.

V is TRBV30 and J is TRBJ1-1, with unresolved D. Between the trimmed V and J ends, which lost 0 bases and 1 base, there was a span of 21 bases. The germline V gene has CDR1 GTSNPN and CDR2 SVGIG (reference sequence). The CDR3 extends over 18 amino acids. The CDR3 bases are TGTGCCTGGAGTGTACGAATGGGCCCTGGACCGGCGAACACTGAAGCTTTCTTT. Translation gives CAWSVRMGPGPANTEAFF.

The CDR3 nucleotides are TGCGCCAGCAGCCAAACCGCCGTAAGTGGGACTTCAGCCTTCCGATACACAGATACGCAGTATTTT. Protein: CASSQTAVSGTSAFRYTDTQYF. The chain combines TRBV4-1 with TRBJ2-3; possible D gene TRBD2, 6 bases. Germline-derived CDR1 and CDR2 are MGHRA and YSYEKL. The CDR3 covers 22 residues. V lost 2 bases and J 2 bases, leaving 32 bases between the germline ends.

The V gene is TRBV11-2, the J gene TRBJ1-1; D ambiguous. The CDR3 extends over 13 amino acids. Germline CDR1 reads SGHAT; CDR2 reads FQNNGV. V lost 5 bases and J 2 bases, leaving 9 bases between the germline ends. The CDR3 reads CASSPSENTEAFF. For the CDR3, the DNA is TGTGCCAGCAGCCCCAGTGAAAACACTGAAGCTTTCTTT.

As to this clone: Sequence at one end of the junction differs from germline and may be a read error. The CDR3 nucleotides read TGTGCCTGGAGAAACACCGGGACAGGCTCCACCTTC. Translating gives CAWRNTGTGSTF. The rearrangement uses TRBV30 and TRBJ1-2; TRBD1 matches 8 bases. CDR3 size: 12 residues. CDR1 GTSNPN and CDR2 SVGIG come from the germline V gene (reference sequence).

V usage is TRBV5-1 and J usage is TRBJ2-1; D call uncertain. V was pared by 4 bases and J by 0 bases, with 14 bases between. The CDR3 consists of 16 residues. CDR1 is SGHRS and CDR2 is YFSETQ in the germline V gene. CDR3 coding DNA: TGCGCCAGCAGCCCGAAGTATGGGCTCTCCTACAATGAGCAGTTCTTC. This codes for CASSPKYGLSYNEQFF.

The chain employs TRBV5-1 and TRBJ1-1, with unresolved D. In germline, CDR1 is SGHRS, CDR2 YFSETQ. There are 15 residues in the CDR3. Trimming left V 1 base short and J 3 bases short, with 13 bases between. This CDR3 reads CASSLQPDAYTEAFF. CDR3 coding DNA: TGCGCCAGCAGCTTGCAACCGGACGCATACACTGAAGCTTTCTTT.

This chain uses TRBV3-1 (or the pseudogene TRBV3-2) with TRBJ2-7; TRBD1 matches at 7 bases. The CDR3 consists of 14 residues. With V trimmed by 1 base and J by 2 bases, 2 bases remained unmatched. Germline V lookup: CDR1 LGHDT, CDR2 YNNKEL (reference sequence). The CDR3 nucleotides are TGTGCCAGCAGCCAAGCTACAGGGGCCTACGAGCAGTACTTC. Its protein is CASSQATGAYEQYF.

CDR3 sequence (DNA): TGTGCCAGCAGTTACTCAAGCGGGAGAAGGGAGACCCAGTACTTC. Protein: CASSYSSGRRETQYF. This chain uses TRBV6-5 with TRBJ2-5, with 8 nucleotides matching TRBD2. The CDR3 covers 15 residues. CDR1 MNHEY and CDR2 SVGAGI come from the germline V gene. J was trimmed by 5 bases and V by 0 bases; bases with no gene match: 5.

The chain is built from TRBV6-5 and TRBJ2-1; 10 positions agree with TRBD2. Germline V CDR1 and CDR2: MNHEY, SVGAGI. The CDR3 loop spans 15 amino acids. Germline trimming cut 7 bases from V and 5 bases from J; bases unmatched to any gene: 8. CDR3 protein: CASNGGLAGDNEQFF. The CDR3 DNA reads TGTGCCAGCAATGGTGGCCTAGCGGGAGACAATGAGCAGTTCTTC.

DNA of the CDR3: TGTGCCACATCCCCGGGGGGGAGAACTAATGAAAAACTGTTTTTT. Protein product: CATSPGGRTNEKLFF. V gene TRBV27 combines with J gene TRBJ1-4; D is possibly TRBD1 (5 bases). The CDR3 is 15 residues long. The germline gives CDR1 MNHEY, CDR2 SMNVEV (reference sequence). V was pared by 10 bases and J by 1 base, with 16 bases between. Together with reference TRBV27 and TRBJ1-4, the CDR3 gives the full variable domain: EAQVTQNPRYLITVTGKKLTVTCSQNMNHEYMSWYRQDPGLGLRQIYYSMNVEVTDKGDVPEGYKVSRKEKRNFPLILESPSPNQTSLYFCATSPGGRTNEKLFFGSGTQLSVL.

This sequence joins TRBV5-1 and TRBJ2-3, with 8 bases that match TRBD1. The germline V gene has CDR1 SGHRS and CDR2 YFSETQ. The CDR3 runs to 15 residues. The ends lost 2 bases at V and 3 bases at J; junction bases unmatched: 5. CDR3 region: CASSFQGASTDTQYF. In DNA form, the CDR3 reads TGCGCCAGCAGCTTCCAGGGGGCTTCAACAGATACGCAGTATTTT.

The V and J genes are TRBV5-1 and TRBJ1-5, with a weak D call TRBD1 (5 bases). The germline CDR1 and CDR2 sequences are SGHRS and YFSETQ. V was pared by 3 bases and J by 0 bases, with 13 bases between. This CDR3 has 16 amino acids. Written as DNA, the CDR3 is TGCGCCAGCAGCTCGGCAGGGCCCTATAGCAATCAGCCCCAGCATTTT. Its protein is CASSSAGPYSNQPQHF.

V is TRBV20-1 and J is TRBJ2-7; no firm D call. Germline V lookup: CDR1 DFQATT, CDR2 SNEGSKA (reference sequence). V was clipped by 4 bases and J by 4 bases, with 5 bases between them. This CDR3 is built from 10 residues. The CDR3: CSATGYEQYF. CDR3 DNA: TGCAGTGCTACGGGTTACGAGCAGTACTTC.

The DNA of the CDR3 is TGTGCCAGCAGCCAGAGGGGGGGCGGGATCGCCTACGAGCAGTACTTC. The encoded protein is CASSQRGGGIAYEQYF. J is TRBJ2-7 and V is TRBV11-2; D is possibly TRBD2 (7 bases). The germline V gene has CDR1 SGHAT and CDR2 FQNNGV. The V end lost 5 bases, the J end lost 2 bases, and 19 bases lay between the germline ends. The CDR3 covers 16 residues.

DNA of the CDR3: TGTGCCAGCAGCCCCAGGAGGGTAGCGGGAGGCCCTAACTCTGGGGCCAACGTCCTGACTTTC. Protein product: CASSPRRVAGGPNSGANVLTF. V usage is TRBV3-1 (or the pseudogene TRBV3-2) and J usage is TRBJ2-6; 10 nucleotides line up with TRBD2. CDR1 and CDR2 from the germline V gene are LGHDT and YNNKEL (reference sequence). CDR3 size: 21 residues. The trim removed 4 bases at V and 0 bases at J, leaving 15 bases unmatched.

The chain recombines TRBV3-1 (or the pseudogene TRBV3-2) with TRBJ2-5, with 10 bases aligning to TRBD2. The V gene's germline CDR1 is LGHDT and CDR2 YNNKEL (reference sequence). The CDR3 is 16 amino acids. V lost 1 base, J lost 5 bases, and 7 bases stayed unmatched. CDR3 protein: CASSQASGSTTETQYF. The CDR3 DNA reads TGTGCCAGCAGCCAAGCTAGCGGGAGTACGACGGAGACCCAGTACTTC.

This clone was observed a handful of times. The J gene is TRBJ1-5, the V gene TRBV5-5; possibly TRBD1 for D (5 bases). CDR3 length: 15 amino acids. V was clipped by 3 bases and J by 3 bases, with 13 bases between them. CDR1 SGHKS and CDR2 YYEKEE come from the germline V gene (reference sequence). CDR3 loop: CASSWDALINQPQHF. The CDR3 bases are TGTGCCAGCAGCTGGGACGCTCTGATCAATCAGCCCCAGCATTTT.

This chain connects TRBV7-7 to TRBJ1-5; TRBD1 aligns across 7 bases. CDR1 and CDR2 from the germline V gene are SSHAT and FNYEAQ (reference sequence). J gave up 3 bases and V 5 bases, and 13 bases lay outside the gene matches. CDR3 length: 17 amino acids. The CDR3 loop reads CASSPGGTESPNQPQHF. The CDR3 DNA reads TGTGCCAGCAGCCCTGGAGGGACAGAGTCTCCCAATCAGCCCCAGCATTTT.

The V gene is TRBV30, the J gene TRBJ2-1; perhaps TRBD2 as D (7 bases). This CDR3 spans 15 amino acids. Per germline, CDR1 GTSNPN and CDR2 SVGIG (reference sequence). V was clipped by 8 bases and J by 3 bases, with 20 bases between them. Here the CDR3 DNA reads TGTGCCGGGGGGGGCGTGAACGGAAACTACAATGAGCAGTTCTTC. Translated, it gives CAGGGVNGNYNEQFF.

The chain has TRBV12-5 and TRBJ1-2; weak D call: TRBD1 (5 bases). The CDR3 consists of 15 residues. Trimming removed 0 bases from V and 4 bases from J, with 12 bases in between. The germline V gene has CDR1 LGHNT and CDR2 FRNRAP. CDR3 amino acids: CASGLVGEGSYGYTF. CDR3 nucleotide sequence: TGTGCTAGTGGTTTGGTAGGGGAAGGAAGCTATGGCTACACCTTC.

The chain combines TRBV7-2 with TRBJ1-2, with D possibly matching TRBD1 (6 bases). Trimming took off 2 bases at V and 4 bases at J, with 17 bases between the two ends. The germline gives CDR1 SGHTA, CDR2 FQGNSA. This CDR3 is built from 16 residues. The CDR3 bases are TGTGCCAGCAGCTTAATGCCAACAGGGTCGGGCTATGGCTACACCTTC. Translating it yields CASSLMPTGSGYGYTF.

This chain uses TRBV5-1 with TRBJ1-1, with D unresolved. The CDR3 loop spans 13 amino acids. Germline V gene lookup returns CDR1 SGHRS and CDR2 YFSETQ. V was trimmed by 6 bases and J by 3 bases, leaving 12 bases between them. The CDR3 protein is CASNSVVDTEAFF. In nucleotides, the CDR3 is TGCGCCAGCAACTCCGTAGTGGACACTGAAGCTTTCTTT.